This is a list of T cell receptor beta chains from one sample in a study of brain T cells in children with intractable seizures. Repertoires were generated with immunoSEQ multiplex PCR, while TCRdb's copy carries only in-frame clones and drops some. This sample has some 20,000 clones, with approximately 94% found just once. Here the sequenced sample was peripheral blood, taken at surgery. The receptors derive from a boy aged 5-17 years with focal cortical dysplasia and intractable seizures. Each CDR3 is given with its conserved first and last residue. Fields, in order: J gene, D gene, V gene, CDR3 protein, CDR3 DNA. D genes are given only for firm matches.

TRBJ2-5 - TRBV2 CASIGQLQETQYF TGTGCCAGCATTGGACAGCTCCAAGAGACCCAGTACTTC
TRBJ2-3 TRBD2 TRBV18 CASSFSVGLADTDTQYF TGTGCCAGCTCTTTCTCCGTGGGGCTAGCGGACACAGATACGCAGTATTTT
TRBJ1-2 - TRBV12-3/TRBV12-4 CASRNRVLGYTF TGTGCCAGCAGGAACAGGGTTCTCGGCTACACCTTC
TRBJ1-1 TRBD1 TRBV24-1 CATRGTGLNTEAFF TGTGCCACCAGGGGGACAGGGTTGAACACTGAAGCTTTCTTT
TRBJ2-1 TRBD2 TRBV7-9 CASSTSGSRYEQFF TGTGCCAGCAGCACCAGCGGGAGTCGGTATGAGCAGTTCTTC
TRBJ1-1 - TRBV12-3/TRBV12-4 CASSFGGLNEAFF TGTGCCAGCAGTTTTGGGGGGCTCAATGAAGCTTTCTTT
TRBJ2-1 - TRBV2 CAGGRNEQFF TGTGCCGGGGGGCGGAATGAGCAGTTCTTC
TRBJ2-7 TRBD1 TRBV19 CASSIRWQGASYEQYF TGTGCCAGTAGTATACGGTGGCAGGGGGCCTCCTACGAGCAGTACTTC
TRBJ1-2 TRBD1 TRBV7-9 CASSTGTGWNGYTF TGTGCCAGCAGCACCGGGACAGGATGGAATGGCTACACCTTC
TRBJ2-5 - TRBV5-1 CATRRTEQETQYF TGCGCCACCCGACGGACGGAGCAAGAGACCCAGTACTTC
TRBJ1-3 - TRBV7-8 CASSNYPNSGNTIYF TGTGCCAGCAGCAATTATCCTAACTCTGGAAACACCATATATTTT